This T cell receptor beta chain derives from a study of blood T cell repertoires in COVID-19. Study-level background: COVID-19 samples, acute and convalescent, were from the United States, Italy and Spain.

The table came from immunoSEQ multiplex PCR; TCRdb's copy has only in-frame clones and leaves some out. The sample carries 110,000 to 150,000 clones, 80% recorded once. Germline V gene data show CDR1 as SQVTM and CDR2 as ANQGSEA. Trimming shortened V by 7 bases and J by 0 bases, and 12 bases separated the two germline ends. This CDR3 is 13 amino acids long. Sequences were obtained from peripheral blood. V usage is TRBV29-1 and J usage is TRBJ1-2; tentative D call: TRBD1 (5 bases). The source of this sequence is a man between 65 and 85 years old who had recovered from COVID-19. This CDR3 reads CSASGGANYGYTF. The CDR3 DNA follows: TGCAGCGCCTCGGGGGGGGCTAACTATGGCTACACCTTC.